This passage covers 12 T cell receptor beta chains from one sample sequenced in a study of cytomegalovirus exposure and HLA in healthy donors. Both 60 Vbeta primers and 13 Jbeta primers went into the PCR. Assay: immunoSEQ multiplex PCR; the TCRdb copy retains only in-frame clones and omits some. The sample holds 150,000 to 200,000 clones, about 72% seen once. The sequenced material came from PBMCs. The origin of the receptors is a girl aged 5-17 years in good health and CMV-seronegative.

This clone was seen a handful of times. The chain is built from TRBV7-3 and TRBJ1-1; D gene uncertain. Deletions cut 10 bases from V and 0 bases from J, with 12 bases between. The CDR3 length is 13 residues. Germline CDR1 is SGHTA and CDR2 is FQGTGA. Here the CDR3 reads CATSRNMNTEAFF. CDR3 in DNA: TGTGCCACCTCGAGGAATATGAACACTGAAGCTTTCTTT.

This clone occurred a few times. The J gene is TRBJ2-7, the V gene TRBV4-1; D is perhaps TRBD2 (5 bases). Germline V gene sequence: CDR1 MGHRA, CDR2 YSYEKL. V was trimmed by 1 base and J by 3 bases, leaving 16 bases between them. This CDR3 contains 16 residues. The CDR3 sequence is CASSQAQDGNFYEQYF. DNA for the CDR3: TGCGCCAGCAGCCAAGCCCAGGACGGGAATTTCTACGAGCAGTACTTC.

V and J are TRBV10-2 and TRBJ1-2, with 7 bases that match TRBD1. The CDR3 has 13 residues. CDR1 WSHSY and CDR2 SAAADI come from the germline V gene. V lost 7 bases, J lost 3 bases, and 5 bases stayed unmatched. Here the CDR3 reads CASTTGQYYGYTF. DNA of the CDR3: TGCGCCAGCACCACGGGACAGTACTATGGCTACACCTTC.

The V gene is TRBV6-6, the J gene TRBJ2-7, with D possibly TRBD2 on 7 matching bases. The CDR3 contains 12 residues. CDR1 MNHNY and CDR2 SVGAGI come from the germline V gene (reference sequence). V was pared by 10 bases and J by 0 bases, with 10 bases between. CDR3 coding DNA: TGTGCCATTGGGGGGGCCTCCTACGAGCAGTACTTC. Its translation: CAIGGASYEQYF.

V usage is TRBV5-4 and J usage is TRBJ1-2; D perhaps matches TRBD1 (6 bases). The CDR3 covers 12 residues. Trimming removed 4 bases from V and 6 bases from J, with 10 bases in between. The germline CDR1 and CDR2 sequences are SGHNT and YYREEE (reference sequence). CDR3 in DNA: TGTGCCAGCAGCCAGGACAGACATGGCTACACCTTC. Amino acid sequence: CASSQDRHGYTF.

The V call is TRBV19, the J call TRBJ1-2; perhaps TRBD1 as D (5 bases). V was trimmed by 6 bases and J by 8 bases, leaving 22 bases between them. Germline V gene data show CDR1 as LNHDA and CDR2 as SQIVND (reference sequence). This CDR3 contains 15 residues. The CDR3: CASSSSLPGEGGYTF. CDR3 bases: TGTGCCAGTAGCTCCAGTTTACCGGGGGAAGGGGGCTACACCTTC.

This clone was recorded once. The V and J genes are TRBV15 and TRBJ1-5, with unresolved D. Trimming left V 0 bases short and J 7 bases short, with 13 bases between. CDR1 is LNHNV, CDR2 YYDKDF, per germline (reference sequence). The CDR3 totals 15 residues. The CDR3 bases are TGTGCCACCAGCAGAGATCGCGGTGTTTCCCAGCCCCAGCATTTT. Translating it yields CATSRDRGVSQPQHF. Drawing the rest from reference TRBV15 and TRBJ1-5, the complete variable domain is DAMVIQNPRYQVTQFGKPVTLSCSQTLNHNVMYWYQQKSSQAPKLLFHYYDKDFNNEADTPDNFQSRRPNTSFCFLDIRSPGLGDTAMYLCATSRDRGVSQPQHFGDGTRLSIL.

This clone was counted once. The chain carries TRBV19 and TRBJ1-1; D gene ambiguous. The CDR3 spans 15 residues. Trimming removed 6 bases at V and 1 base at J, with 15 bases between. Per germline, CDR1 LNHDA and CDR2 SQIVND (reference sequence). CDR3 amino acids: CASRRGSVPNTEAFF. Here the CDR3 DNA reads TGTGCCAGTAGACGGGGTTCTGTTCCGAACACTGAAGCTTTCTTT.

The V call is TRBV23-1, the J call TRBJ1-5; tentative D call: TRBD1 (5 bases). TRBV23-1 is classed as an ORF, of uncertain function. This CDR3 contains 16 residues. V lost 0 bases to trimming and J lost 0 bases, with 9 bases between them. CDR3 region: CASSQSGEDSNQPQHF. The CDR3 DNA sequence: TGCGCCAGCAGTCAATCGGGGGAGGATAGCAATCAGCCCCAGCATTTT.

This clone was detected only a few times. The chain links TRBV5-6 to TRBJ2-1, with D unresolved. CDR1 SGHDT and CDR2 YYEEEE come from the germline V gene. Trimming took off 1 base at V and 3 bases at J, with 8 bases between the two ends. This CDR3 is 14 amino acids long. Here the CDR3 reads CASSLRLVYNEQFF. The CDR3 DNA reads TGTGCCAGCAGCTTGAGGCTAGTCTACAATGAGCAGTTCTTC. Complete variable domain (other parts from reference TRBV5-6 and TRBJ2-1): DAGVTQSPTHLIKTRGQQVTLRCSPKSGHDTVSWYQQALGQGPQFIFQYYEEEERQRGNFPDRFSGHQFPNYSSELNVNALLLGDSALYLCASSLRLVYNEQFFGPGTRLTVL.

In this sample, this clone turned up a few times. The rearrangement joins TRBV27 to TRBJ2-7, with 8 bases fitting TRBD1. CDR1 MNHEY and CDR2 SMNVEV come from the germline V gene (reference sequence). The CDR3 is 13 residues long. V was pared by 6 bases and J by 2 bases, with 3 bases of the junction left unmatched. The CDR3 DNA sequence: TGTGCCAGCAGGGACAGGGCCACCTACGAGCAGTACTTC. Translation: CASRDRATYEQYF.

This clone has more than one count but fewer than ten. Other DNA sequences within the sample encode an identical CDR3. The chain employs TRBV4-1 and TRBJ1-2, with TRBD1 matching over 7 bases. The ends lost 2 bases at V and 7 bases at J; junction bases unmatched: 16. This CDR3 is built from 17 residues. Germline CDR1 is MGHRA and CDR2 is YSYEKL. This chain's CDR3 is CASSQPTRGRGDSGYTF. As DNA, the CDR3 is TGCGCCAGCAGCCAACCCACCCGCGGCCGCGGGGACAGTGGCTACACCTTC.